These 22 T cell receptor beta chains were all obtained from the same sample, sequenced in a study of CD8+ T cells in alopecia areata. As the sequencing template, cDNA was produced by extracting RNA and reverse transcribing it. Assay used: immunoSEQ multiplex PCR; TCRdb lists only in-frame clones, some missing. The sample lists 150,000 to 200,000 clones; 55% were seen once. The sample taken for sequencing was CD4+ T cells sorted from blood. Source of these receptors: a human donor in good health.

The rearrangement joins TRBV7-2 to TRBJ2-3; D ambiguous. The CDR3 is 14 amino acids. Germline CDR1 SGHTA, CDR2 FQGNSA. Trimming took off 5 bases at V and 5 bases at J, with 14 bases between the two ends. The CDR3 loop is CASSETLLVDTQYF. The CDR3 nucleotides are TGTGCCAGCAGCGAAACCCTATTGGTAGATACGCAGTATTTT.

The chain is built from TRBV5-6 and TRBJ2-5; 10 bases line up with TRBD2. Germline CDR1 SGHDT, CDR2 YYEEEE. After removal of 2 bases from V and 5 bases from J, the junction contained 3 bases not matched to a gene. The CDR3 totals 14 residues. CDR3 protein: CASSFIAGGETQYF. Written as DNA, the CDR3 is TGTGCCAGCAGCTTTATAGCGGGAGGTGAGACCCAGTACTTC.

This clone has just a few counts. The genes are TRBV28 and TRBJ2-2; 9 bases are shared with TRBD2. The CDR3 totals 15 residues. The V and J ends lost 4 bases and 10 bases, in that order; junction bases with no gene match: 10. Germline V gene lookup returns CDR1 MDHEN and CDR2 SYDVKM. This CDR3 is CASSSRLAVNPELFF. The CDR3 region has the DNA TGTGCCAGCAGTTCCCGACTAGCGGTGAACCCGGAGCTGTTTTTT. Full variable domain (missing parts from reference TRBV28 and TRBJ2-2): DVKVTQSSRYLVKRTGEKVFLECVQDMDHENMFWYRQDPGLGLRLIYFSYDVKMKEKGDIPEGYSVSREKKERFSLILESASTNQTSMYLCASSSRLAVNPELFFGEGSRLTVL.

There are a few counts of this clone. The chain uses TRBV29-1 and TRBJ2-7, with TRBD1 identical over 7 bases. The trim removed 5 bases at V and 6 bases at J, leaving 4 bases unmatched. The germline V gene has CDR1 SQVTM and CDR2 ANQGSEA. The CDR3 extends over 11 amino acids. In DNA form, the CDR3 reads TGCAGCGTTCTAACAGGGGTCGAGCAGTACTTC. Its protein product is CSVLTGVEQYF.

This chain joins TRBV15 and TRBJ2-7; a weak D match, TRBD2 (5 bases). Trimming stripped 8 bases from V and 7 bases from J, with 21 bases between. Germline V gene data show CDR1 as LNHNV and CDR2 as YYDKDF (reference sequence). The CDR3 consists of 14 residues. The CDR3 sequence is CATGPPGIPAEQYF. The DNA for the CDR3 is TGTGCCACCGGTCCTCCCGGGATCCCAGCGGAGCAGTACTTC.

This clone has a handful of counts. The chain joins TRBV28 to TRBJ2-1; D tentatively fits TRBD1 or TRBD2 (6 bases each). From germline, CDR1 is MDHEN and CDR2 SYDVKM. This CDR3 is built from 13 residues. V lost 6 bases, J lost 7 bases, and 13 bases lay in between. CDR3: CASRRRGANEQFF. DNA for the CDR3: TGTGCCAGCAGAAGGAGGGGGGCGAATGAGCAGTTCTTC.

There are a few counts of this clone. V is TRBV4-1 and J is TRBJ1-2; weak D call: TRBD1 (5 bases). The CDR3 spans 13 residues. Germline CDR1 is MGHRA and CDR2 is YSYEKL. V dropped 1 base and J dropped 4 bases, with 7 bases sitting between them. This chain's CDR3 is CASSQGGGYGYTF. The CDR3 region has the DNA TGCGCCAGCAGCCAAGGGGGCGGCTATGGCTACACCTTC.

The J gene is TRBJ1-1, the V gene TRBV10-2; no clear D gene. The V gene lost 9 bases and the J gene lost 1 base, with 12 bases spanning the gap. Germline-derived CDR1 and CDR2 are WSHSY and SAAADI. The CDR3 sequence is 13 residues long. The CDR3 DNA follows: TGCGCCAGTGAGGTCGGGTGGAACACTGAAGCTTTCTTT. Translation: CASEVGWNTEAFF.

This clone was seen a handful of times. V usage is TRBV5-6 and J usage is TRBJ2-4; D may be TRBD1 or TRBD2 (6 bases each). The germline V gene encodes CDR1 SGHDT and CDR2 YYEEEE. The CDR3 contains 16 residues. Deletions cut 2 bases from V and 0 bases from J, with 12 bases between. The CDR3 bases are TGTGCCAGCAGCTTTGGGGGGCCCTTAGCCAAAAACATTCAGTACTTC. Translation: CASSFGGPLAKNIQYF.

CDR3 region: CASSHGWRAVDGYTF. Here the CDR3 DNA reads TGTGCCAGCAGCCATGGATGGAGGGCGGTGGATGGCTACACCTTC. This chain uses TRBV14 with TRBJ1-2; D ambiguous. CDR3 size: 15 residues. Trimming pared 3 bases from V and 6 bases from J, leaving 17 bases between. The germline CDR1 and CDR2 sequences are SGHDN and FVKESK.

The V and J genes are TRBV6-5 and TRBJ2-7; perhaps TRBD1 as D (5 bases). V was trimmed by 4 bases and J by 5 bases, leaving 15 bases between them. In germline, CDR1 is MNHEY, CDR2 SVGAGI. This CDR3 comprises 14 residues. The CDR3 region is CASSSGQGWNEQYF. In DNA form, the CDR3 reads TGTGCCAGCAGTTCTGGGCAGGGATGGAACGAGCAGTACTTC.

A few counts support this clone. V is TRBV6-6 and J is TRBJ2-7; D is perhaps TRBD2 (7 bases). V was cut by 2 bases and J by 6 bases, with 14 bases left in between. Germline CDR1 is MNHNY and CDR2 is SVGAGI (reference sequence). CDR3 length: 14 amino acids. Here the CDR3 reads CASSYRGGVVEQYF. CDR3 nucleotide sequence: TGTGCCAGCAGTTACAGGGGGGGAGTAGTCGAGCAGTACTTC.

The rearrangement uses TRBV2 and TRBJ1-5, with 10 bases matching TRBD1. CDR1 SNHLY and CDR2 FYNNEI come from the germline V gene. The CDR3 extends over 14 amino acids. V gave up 7 bases and J gave up 4 bases; unmatched junction bases: 4. In nucleotides, the CDR3 is TGTGCCAGCAAGGGACAGGGGAGTAATCAGCCCCAGCATTTT. Translating it yields CASKGQGSNQPQHF.

This clone was seen a few times. V and J are TRBV5-1 and TRBJ2-7; D not certain. V was trimmed by 2 bases and J by 5 bases, leaving 5 bases between them. The germline CDR1 and CDR2 sequences are SGHRS and YFSETQ. The CDR3 is made up of 11 amino acids. The CDR3 region is CASSLDDEQYF. CDR3 coding DNA: TGCGCCAGCAGCTTAGACGACGAGCAGTACTTC.

The V gene is TRBV30, the J gene TRBJ2-7, with 7 bases that match TRBD1. Germline V gene lookup returns CDR1 GTSNPN and CDR2 SVGIG (reference sequence). The junction had 13 bases not matched to a gene; V was cut back by 2 bases and J by 9 bases. This CDR3 has 14 amino acids. Here the CDR3 DNA reads TGTGCCTGGAGTCTCCCAGACCGGGACAGCGGGCAGTACTTC. The encoded protein is CAWSLPDRDSGQYF. Filled out from reference TRBV30 and TRBJ2-7, the complete variable domain reads SQTIHQWPATLVQPVGSPLSLECTVEGTSNPNLYWYRQAAGRGLQLLFYSVGIGQISSEVPQNLSASRPQDRQFILSSKKLLLSDSGFYLCAWSLPDRDSGQYFGPGTRLTVT.

This sequence joins TRBV18 and TRBJ1-2; a weak D match, TRBD1 (6 bases). In germline, CDR1 is KGHSH, CDR2 LQKENI. Trimming shortened V by 3 bases and J by 4 bases, and 12 bases separated the two germline ends. This CDR3 has 14 amino acids. This CDR3 is CASSPNLDSYGYTF. The CDR3 nucleotides are TGTGCCAGCTCACCTAACCTGGACAGCTATGGCTACACCTTC.

This clone was detected a few times. This chain links TRBV7-9 with TRBJ2-3; possible D gene TRBD2, 5 bases. Per germline, CDR1 SEHNR and CDR2 FQNEAQ (reference sequence). Trimming stripped 5 bases from V and 2 bases from J, with 17 bases between. The CDR3 spans 16 residues. CDR3 sequence: CASSPGSGSYTDTQYF. The CDR3, as DNA: TGTGCCAGCAGCCCCGGATCTGGGAGTTACACAGATACGCAGTATTTT.

This chain uses TRBV23-1 with TRBJ1-3; D unclear. TRBV23-1 is annotated as an ORF whose role is uncertain. The CDR3 contains 14 residues. Trimming took off 1 base at V and 9 bases at J, with 13 bases between the two ends. DNA of the CDR3: TGCGCCAGCAGTCAATACGTGGAGGTGGTCACCATATATTTT. Protein product: CASSQYVEVVTIYF.

The chain employs TRBV4-1 and TRBJ2-4; D may be TRBD1 (6 bases). V was clipped by 4 bases and J by 0 bases, with 19 bases between them. Germline V gives CDR1 MGHRA, CDR2 YSYEKL. CDR3 length: 18 residues. The DNA for the CDR3 is TGCGCCAGCAGCCCAGCCCGGGTCAGGGGCCTAGCCAAAAACATTCAGTACTTC. Amino acid sequence: CASSPARVRGLAKNIQYF.

The gene calls are TRBV7-8 and TRBJ2-1, with 9 bases lining up with TRBD1. V dropped 5 bases and J dropped 8; count of bases not matched to a gene: 10. CDR1 and CDR2 from the germline V gene are SGHVS and FQNEAQ. This CDR3 has 15 amino acids. DNA of the CDR3: TGTGCCAGCAGCCGCCCGGGACAGGGAAGCGATGAGCAGTTCTTC. Its translation: CASSRPGQGSDEQFF.

The gene calls are TRBV30 and TRBJ2-7; the match to TRBD1 covers 9 bases. V shed 6 bases, J shed 2 bases, and the junction held 5 bases outside the gene matches. The length of the CDR3 is 13 residues. Germline V CDR1 and CDR2: GTSNPN, SVGIG (reference sequence). The CDR3 is CACRYRGPYEQYF. The CDR3 DNA reads as TGTGCCTGCCGCTACAGGGGGCCCTACGAGCAGTACTTC.

Remarks on this clone: At the DNA level, this CDR3 is encoded by other sequences in the same sample as well. The chain joins TRBV18 to TRBJ2-3; D remains unclear. This CDR3 region has 13 residues. Germline values: CDR1 KGHSH, CDR2 LQKENI. V lost 0 bases and J lost 0, with 1 base in between. The CDR3 loop reads CASSPPSTDTQYF. The CDR3 region has the DNA TGTGCCAGCTCACCACCCAGCACAGATACGCAGTATTTT.